The 17 T cell receptor beta chains given below trace back to one sample, sequenced in a study of identical twins (TCRdb year 2016). The library was built by means of 5' RACE. These reads were obtained on an Illumina HiSeq 2000. TCRdb trimmed the raw reads at Q25, called clones with MiXCR and kept productive beta chains. Rows merge per CDR3 protein into single entries with the most common DNA and genes. For this sample there are over 200,000 distinct CDR3 sequences; over 9.5% appear just once. Roughly 10% of the sample is in the top ten clones. Sequencing input: memory T cells sorted from blood. The sample's cell subset or site label, in plain terms: CD45RO+ enriched T cells. Every receptor here comes from a man in his fifties or sixties in good health.

The V gene is TRBV9, the J gene TRBJ2-5; TRBD1 matches 7 bases. This CDR3 has 17 residues. V dropped 0 bases and J dropped 0; count of bases not matched to a gene: 8. The germline V gene encodes CDR1 SGDLS and CDR2 YYNGEE. The CDR3 here is CASSVDPGQADQETQYF. The DNA for the CDR3 is TGTGCCAGCAGCGTAGACCCCGGACAGGCGGACCAAGAGACCCAGTACTTC.

This clonotype came up many times. The chain couples TRBV7-6 to TRBJ1-5; D perhaps matches TRBD1 (5 bases). CDR3 size: 13 residues. The V gene lost 5 bases and the J gene lost 7 bases, with 12 bases spanning the gap. Germline V gives CDR1 SGHVS, CDR2 FNYEAQ. CDR3 region: CASSTNQGQPQHF. CDR3 nucleotide sequence: TGTGCCAGCAGCACGAACCAGGGCCAGCCCCAGCATTTT.

This clonotype showed up many times. The V gene is TRBV20-1, the J gene TRBJ1-5, with 7 bases matching TRBD1. Trimming cost V 3 bases and J 9 bases; bases outside gene matches: 8. The CDR3 has 13 amino acids. From germline, CDR1 is DFQATT and CDR2 SNEGSKA (reference sequence). CDR3 sequence: CSARGQSVGPQHF. The DNA for the CDR3 is TGCAGTGCTAGGGGACAGTCAGTGGGGCCCCAGCATTTT.

The chain carries TRBV5-1 and TRBJ2-2; no reliable D call. The CDR3 is 14 amino acids. CDR1 and CDR2 (germline): SGHRS, YFSETQ. V lost 2 bases to trimming and J lost 1 base, with 6 bases between them. In nucleotides, the CDR3 is TGCGCCAGCAGCTTAAGCCAGAACACCGGGGAGCTGTTTTTT. Translation gives CASSLSQNTGELFF.

This chain links TRBV5-5 with TRBJ1-6; perhaps TRBD1 as D (6 bases). From germline, CDR1 is SGHKS and CDR2 YYEKEE (reference sequence). Trimming shortened V by 6 bases and J by 8 bases, and 15 bases separated the two germline ends. This CDR3 is 14 amino acids long. CDR3 coding DNA: TGTGCCAGCAACCTCCAGGGGAAGGATTCACCCCTCCACTTT. Its translation is CASNLQGKDSPLHF.

This chain connects TRBV4-3 to TRBJ2-2, with a tentative D call TRBD1 (5 bases). Germline lookup yields CDR1 LGHNA and CDR2 YSLEER. The CDR3 covers 15 residues. Trimming took 1 base from V and 5 from J, leaving 11 bases between them. The chain's CDR3 is CASSQVKGMTGELFF. DNA for the CDR3: TGCGCCAGCAGCCAAGTAAAGGGGATGACCGGGGAGCTGTTTTTT.

The rearrangement uses TRBV28 and TRBJ1-2; tentative D call: TRBD1 (6 bases). The CDR3 loop spans 15 amino acids. Between the trimmed V and J ends, which lost 5 bases and 4 bases, there was a span of 17 bases. Germline values: CDR1 MDHEN, CDR2 SYDVKM. CDR3: CASSDMGQGSYGYTF. The CDR3 coding sequence is TGTGCCAGCAGTGACATGGGGCAGGGGTCCTATGGCTACACCTTC.

The chain employs TRBV4-3 and TRBJ1-2; the D gene is possibly TRBD1 (6 bases). Germline V gene lookup returns CDR1 LGHNA and CDR2 YSLEER. The CDR3 is 13 residues long. V lost 0 bases to trimming and J lost 5 bases, with 7 bases between them. CDR3 DNA: TGCGCCAGCAGCCAAGACAGGGGTTATGGCTACACCTTC. This gives the protein CASSQDRGYGYTF.

This clonotype was seen ten or more times. CDR3 loop: CASSQAGGLAGAYNEQFF. The CDR3 nucleotides are TGCGCCAGCAGCCAAGCCGGGGGACTAGCGGGGGCCTACAATGAGCAGTTCTTC. The chain has TRBV4-3 and TRBJ2-1; 14 positions agree with TRBD2. V dropped 1 base and J dropped 2; count of bases not matched to a gene: 4. The CDR3 length is 18 residues. Germline assignment: CDR1 LGHNA and CDR2 YSLEER.

The chain couples TRBV7-6 to TRBJ2-7; a possible D gene is TRBD2 (6 bases). From germline, CDR1 is SGHVS and CDR2 FNYEAQ. This CDR3 has 15 residues. V shed 4 bases and J shed 6 bases, with 19 bases lying between them. The DNA for the CDR3 is TGTGCCAGCAGCTCATTCCCGGAGGGCCGGGGCGAGCAGTACTTC. Translated: CASSSFPEGRGEQYF.

The rearrangement joins TRBV9 to TRBJ1-3, with D unclear. Germline V lookup: CDR1 SGDLS, CDR2 YYNGEE. This CDR3 has 15 amino acids. V lost 0 bases to trimming and J lost 2 bases, with 9 bases between them. The chain's CDR3 is CASSVETAPGNTIYF. The CDR3 DNA is TGTGCCAGCAGCGTAGAAACCGCGCCTGGAAACACCATATATTTT.

This clonotype was observed at least ten times. V and J are TRBV29-1 and TRBJ2-5, with a tentative D call TRBD1 (6 bases). Germline CDR1 reads SQVTM; CDR2 reads ANQGSEA. The CDR3 has 13 residues. Trimming pared 7 bases from V and 7 bases from J, leaving 19 bases between. CDR3 sequence: CSAAGGGVGTQYF. In DNA form, the CDR3 reads TGCAGCGCCGCTGGGGGCGGCGTAGGGACCCAGTACTTC.

The chain recombines TRBV6-1 with TRBJ1-1; TRBD1 aligns across 10 bases. CDR3 length: 15 residues. Germline values: CDR1 MNHNS, CDR2 SASEGT. The J segment lost 1 base and the V segment lost 4 bases, leaving 3 bases of the junction unmatched. CDR3 DNA: TGTGCCAGCAGTGCCAGGACAGGGGGGAACACTGAAGCTTTCTTT. Amino acid sequence: CASSARTGGNTEAFF.

This chain uses TRBV7-8 with TRBJ1-1; D is ambiguous. With 5 bases removed from V and 3 bases from J, the gap between germline ends came to 19 bases. CDR3 size: 16 residues. CDR1 is SGHVS, CDR2 FQNEAQ, per germline. The CDR3 sequence is CASSPIRTRADTEAFF. In DNA form, the CDR3 reads TGTGCCAGCAGCCCCATCCGGACGCGGGCGGACACTGAAGCTTTCTTT.

The chain recombines TRBV29-1 with TRBJ1-2, with 10 nucleotides matching TRBD1. The germline V gene has CDR1 SQVTM and CDR2 ANQGSEA. V shed 7 bases, J shed 2 bases, and the junction held 10 bases outside the gene matches. CDR3 length: 15 residues. CDR3 DNA: TGCAGCGCTAGGTCCGGGACAGGGGCCAACTATGGCTACACCTTC. Its protein product is CSARSGTGANYGYTF.

The chain uses TRBV19 and TRBJ1-5; 9 nucleotides line up with TRBD1. Per the germline V gene, CDR1 is LNHDA and CDR2 is SQIVND (reference sequence). Unmatched junction bases numbered 7, after V lost 7 bases and J lost 0 bases. The CDR3 spans 16 residues. CDR3 DNA sequence: TGTGCCAGTACCTCCGGACAGGGGAATAGCAATCAGCCCCAGCATTTT. It codes for CASTSGQGNSNQPQHF.

At least ten counts were recorded for this clonotype. The chain combines TRBV19 with TRBJ2-1; 12 nucleotides agree with TRBD2. Losses at the gene ends were 7 bases for V and 10 bases for J; bases not matched to a gene: 8. Germline V gene lookup returns CDR1 LNHDA and CDR2 SQIVND (reference sequence). The CDR3 length is 14 residues. The CDR3 region is CASTSGRAIIEQFF. The CDR3, as DNA: TGTGCCAGTACTAGCGGGAGGGCCATTATAGAGCAGTTCTTC.